This is a list of T cell receptor beta chains from one sample in a study of radiotherapy plus CTLA-4 blockade in lung cancer. Clones were read by immunoSEQ multiplex PCR, and TCRdb kept only the in-frame ones, dropping some. The sample yields about 80,000 clones, around 78% seen once. This material consisted of peripheral blood, taken from a patient treated with radiotherapy plus ipilimumab. These TCRs come from a human donor with non-small cell lung cancer whose response to radiotherapy plus ipilimumab could not be evaluated. Some clones in this sample may be carry-over from other donors' samples. Each CDR3 is given with its conserved first and last residue. D genes are given only for firm matches.

J: TRBJ2-1
V: TRBV20-1
D: TRBD1
DNA: TGCAGTGGGGACAGGGGGCAAAGACAGTTCTTC
CDR3: CSGDRGQRQFF

J: TRBJ2-7
V: TRBV6-6
D: -
DNA: TGTGCCAGCAGTTACTCGCAGGGGTCCTACGAGCAGTACTTC
CDR3: CASSYSQGSYEQYF

J: TRBJ1-6
V: TRBV18
D: -
DNA: TGTGCCAGCTCACCTTTGGACGCGGGGGGTTCACCCCTCCACTTT
CDR3: CASSPLDAGGSPLHF

J: TRBJ1-2
V: TRBV10-3
D: TRBD1
DNA: TGTGCCATCAGTGACGACAGGGCCGGAGGTGGCTACACCTTC
CDR3: CAISDDRAGGGYTF

J: TRBJ1-1
V: TRBV4-2
D: TRBD1
DNA: TGTGCCAGCAGCCAAGAACCCGACCCGACAGGGTGGGGCACTGAAGCTTTCTTT
CDR3: CASSQEPDPTGWGTEAFF

J: TRBJ2-7
V: TRBV28
D: TRBD2
DNA: TGTGCCAGCGGACTAGCGGCTACCTACGAGCAGTACTTC
CDR3: CASGLAATYEQYF

J: TRBJ1-6
V: TRBV2
D: TRBD1
DNA: TGTGCCAGCAGTGAATACGGGACAGACTATAATTCACCCCTCCACTTT
CDR3: CASSEYGTDYNSPLHF

J: TRBJ1-2
V: TRBV5-6
D: -
DNA: TGTGCCAGCAGCACCAAGACTGAGACCTATGGCTACACCTTC
CDR3: CASSTKTETYGYTF

J: TRBJ2-2
V: TRBV13
D: -
DNA: TGTGCCAGCAGCCCTACCTTGAGCGGGACCGGGGAGCTGTTTTTT
CDR3: CASSPTLSGTGELFF

J: TRBJ2-5
V: TRBV5-1
D: TRBD2
DNA: TGCGCCAGCAGCCCCGGGGCTAGCGGGGGCCGTGGAGAGACCCAGTACTTC
CDR3: CASSPGASGGRGETQYF

J: TRBJ1-1
V: TRBV27
D: TRBD1
DNA: TGTGCCAGCAGATATACAGGGGCGGGTGAAGCTTTCTTT
CDR3: CASRYTGAGEAFF

J: TRBJ1-1
V: TRBV29-1
D: -
DNA: TGCAGCGTCGCACGCAGGGAGAACACTGAAGCTTTCTTT
CDR3: CSVARRENTEAFF

J: TRBJ1-5
V: TRBV7-6
D: -
DNA: TGTGCCAGCAGCTTAGATCGACAGAGCAATCAGCCCCAGCATTTT
CDR3: CASSLDRQSNQPQHF

J: TRBJ1-2
V: TRBV29-1
D: -
DNA: TGCAGCGTTGAAGATGTGCGTGGCTACACCTTC
CDR3: CSVEDVRGYTF

J: TRBJ2-7
V: TRBV10-3
D: -
DNA: TGTGCCATCAGTGAGTTTAGGTTCGCCGGTGGGACACTCAGCTACGAGCAGTACTTC
CDR3: CAISEFRFAGGTLSYEQYF

J: TRBJ1-6
V: TRBV18
D: -
DNA: TGTGCCAGCTCATCCGGACTTTCCTCACCCCTCCACTTT
CDR3: CASSSGLSSPLHF

J: TRBJ2-3
V: TRBV5-1
D: TRBD2
DNA: TGCGCCAGCAGCTCAGCGGGGGGAAACACAGATACGCAGTATTTT
CDR3: CASSSAGGNTDTQYF

J: TRBJ2-3
V: TRBV5-1
D: TRBD1
DNA: TGCGCCAGCAGCTTGGGGGACAGGGGGGATACGCAGTATTTT
CDR3: CASSLGDRGDTQYF

J: TRBJ2-6
V: TRBV2
D: TRBD1
DNA: TGTGCCAGCAGCGTACGGGACAGGTCTTTAGGGGCCAACGTCCTGACTTTC
CDR3: CASSVRDRSLGANVLTF

J: TRBJ2-7
V: TRBV6-5
D: -
DNA: TGTGCCAGCAGTCCATGGAGGGAGCTAGGCGAGCAGTACTTC
CDR3: CASSPWRELGEQYF